Listed below are T cell receptor beta chains from one sample, sequenced in a study of blood T cells in healthy people across ages. TCRdb called the 5' RACE reads again in MiXCR, with one record for every CDR3 protein. This sample has roughly 730,000 distinct CDR3 sequences, with roughly 56% found just once. Sequencing used blood. These receptors came from a man aged 35 to 55 in good health. Both conserved end residues are part of each CDR3. A D gene is named only where the DNA matches it firmly. Where a row states a size, it is once, few, many or the class of an expanded clone; other rows omit it.

TRBJ2-6,.,TRBV5-1,.,CASSLDPRQTSTSRSGANVLTF,TGCGCCAGCAGCTTGGACCCGAGACAGACATCAACCTCCCGCTCTGGGGCCAACGTCCTGACTTTC
TRBJ2-5,.,TRBV10-3,.,CAISAAGTNNEQYF,TGTGCCATCAGTGCGGCAGGAACTAACAATGAGCAGTACTTC
TRBJ2-3,TRBD1,TRBV12-3/TRBV12-4,.,CASNPGGQLVDTQYF,TGTGCCAGCAACCCAGGGGGACAACTAGTGGATACGCAGTATTTT
TRBJ2-1,.,TRBV6-1,.,CASSDEQGSYNEQFF,TGTGCCAGCAGTGATGAGCAGGGGTCCTACAATGAGCAGTTCTTC
TRBJ1-1,.,TRBV29-1,once,CSVGGAEAFF,TGCAGCGTTGGAGGGGCTGAAGCTTTCTTT
TRBJ2-1,TRBD1,TRBV29-1,few,CSAAGDRGYNEQFF,TGCAGCGCCGCCGGGGACAGGGGGTACAATGAGCAGTTCTTC
TRBJ2-1,.,TRBV20-1,few,CSAGIERSYNEQFF,TGCAGTGCCGGAATAGAGAGGTCCTACAATGAGCAGTTCTTC
TRBJ1-3,.,TRBV9,.,CASSVAAEGRNTIYF,TGTGCCAGCAGCGTAGCTGCGGAGGGGAGAAACACCATATATTTT
TRBJ1-2,TRBD1,TRBV7-9,.,CATRTGVKDGYTF,TGTGCCACCAGGACAGGGGTAAAGGATGGCTACACCTTC
TRBJ2-7,.,TRBV20-1,.,CSVADSYEQYF,TGCAGCGTTGCAGACTCCTACGAGCAGTACTTC
TRBJ2-5,TRBD1,TRBV2,.,CASSDQGQVQETQYF,TGTGCCAGCAGCGATCAGGGACAGGTCCAAGAGACCCAGTACTTC
TRBJ1-6,.,TRBV4-2,.,CASSAGANSPLHF,TGTGCCAGCTCGGCAGGAGCAAATTCACCCCTCCACTTT
TRBJ1-4,.,TRBV27,.,CASSFAEKLFF,TGTGCCAGCAGTTTCGCTGAAAAACTGTTTTTT
TRBJ1-5,.,TRBV13,.,CASSSAGTNQPQHF,TGTGCCAGCAGCAGCGCGGGCACAAATCAGCCCCAGCATTTT
TRBJ2-5,.,TRBV2,.,CAGNRDEVETQYF,TGTGCCGGTAACAGGGATGAGGTTGAGACCCAGTACTTC
TRBJ2-1,TRBD2,TRBV27,.,CASGTSSYNEQFF,TGTGCCAGTGGGACTAGCAGTTACAATGAGCAGTTCTTC
TRBJ2-1,TRBD1,TRBV7-3,.,CASSTRTGDYNEQFF,TGTGCCAGCAGCACCCGGACAGGGGACTACAATGAGCAGTTCTTC
TRBJ2-7,.,TRBV7-9,few,CASSLHPGTYEQYF,TGTGCCAGCAGCTTACACCCCGGGACCTACGAGCAGTACTTC
TRBJ2-3,TRBD2,TRBV12-3/TRBV12-4,few,CATRLAGERADTQYF,TGTGCCACACGATTAGCGGGGGAGAGAGCAGATACGCAGTATTTT
TRBJ2-3,TRBD2,TRBV7-9,few,CASSFTSGGSGDTQYF,TGTGCCAGCAGCTTCACTAGCGGGGGTTCGGGAGATACGCAGTATTTT
TRBJ2-2,.,TRBV27,.,CASSYQRPMGGELFF,TGTGCCAGCAGTTACCAGCGGCCTATGGGCGGGGAGCTGTTTTTT
TRBJ1-6,.,TRBV18,once,CASSPVTADSSYNSPLHF,TGTGCCAGCTCACCAGTGACAGCTGATAGCTCCTATAATTCACCCCTCCACTTT
TRBJ2-5,TRBD2,TRBV7-2,few,CASSLTLAGAETQYF,TGTGCCAGCAGCTTAACGCTAGCGGGAGCAGAGACCCAGTACTTC
TRBJ2-5,TRBD1,TRBV7-7,few,CASSAGQGKTQYF,TGTGCCAGCAGCGCCGGACAGGGAAAAACCCAGTACTTC
TRBJ2-1,.,TRBV12-3/TRBV12-4,.,CASSRDSGEQFF,TGTGCCAGCAGTCGTGACAGCGGTGAGCAGTTCTTC
TRBJ2-3,.,TRBV5-1,few,CASSLRQNTDTQYF,TGTGCCAGCAGCTTAAGGCAGAACACAGATACGCAGTATTTT
TRBJ2-3,TRBD2,TRBV7-2,.,CASSLIAGGVADTQYF,TGTGCCAGCAGCTTAATTGCGGGAGGGGTGGCAGATACGCAGTATTTT
TRBJ2-3,.,TRBV4-3,.,CASSQVMADTQYF,TGCGCCAGCAGCCAGGTGATGGCTGATACGCAGTATTTT
TRBJ2-3,.,TRBV6-6,.,CASSYFSSALATDTQYF,TGTGCCAGCAGTTACTTCTCTAGCGCGCTAGCCACAGATACGCAGTATTTT
TRBJ2-7,TRBD1,TRBV20-1,few,CSARTGENYEQYF,TGCAGTGCTAGGACAGGGGAAAATTACGAGCAGTACTTC
TRBJ2-4,TRBD1,TRBV15,few,CATSREGQGDIQYF,TGTGCCACCAGCAGAGAGGGACAGGGCGACATTCAGTACTTC
TRBJ1-2,TRBD1,TRBV20-1,.,CSARPGTGGYGYTF,TGCAGTGCGCGTCCCGGGACAGGGGGCTATGGCTACACCTTC
TRBJ2-2,.,TRBV5-1,.,CASSRGTVSNTGELFF,TGCGCCAGCAGCCGGGGGACAGTGTCAAACACCGGGGAGCTGTTTTTT
TRBJ2-7,.,TRBV4-2,.,CASSQASEGYEQYF,TGTGCCAGCAGCCAAGCCTCGGAGGGCTACGAGCAGTACTTC
TRBJ2-1,.,TRBV6-2/TRBV6-3,few,CASSYSGDEQFF,TGTGCCAGCAGTTACTCGGGGGATGAGCAGTTCTTC
TRBJ2-1,TRBD1,TRBV29-1,.,CSVGITGASQFF,TGCAGCGTTGGGATTACAGGGGCTTCGCAGTTCTTC
TRBJ2-7,.,TRBV29-1,few,CSVELGHEQYF,TGCAGCGTTGAGCTGGGGCACGAGCAGTACTTC
TRBJ2-1,TRBD1,TRBV7-9,.,CASSLARTGSGEQFF,TGTGCCAGCAGCTTAGCCCGGACAGGGTCGGGCGAGCAGTTCTTC
TRBJ2-7,.,TRBV27,.,CASNPWIAPYEQYF,TGTGCCAGCAACCCTTGGATAGCGCCCTACGAGCAGTACTTC
TRBJ2-7,TRBD2,TRBV20-1,.,CSARDLLRTAGDEQYF,TGCAGTGCTAGAGATCTACTCCGGACTGCGGGGGATGAGCAGTACTTC
TRBJ2-5,TRBD2,TRBV24-1,.,CATSDFPSPTSGGAGRETQYF,TGTGCCACCAGTGATTTCCCGTCGCCGACTAGCGGGGGGGCTGGGCGTGAGACCCAGTACTTC
TRBJ2-7,.,TRBV14,once,CASSQVKRAYEQYF,TGTGCCAGCAGCCAAGTCAAGCGGGCCTACGAGCAGTACTTC